This TCR beta chain was identified during a study of blood T cell repertoires in COVID-19. J lost 8 bases, V lost 4 bases, and 6 bases had no gene match. Germline V gene sequence: CDR1 SGHNT, CDR2 YYREEE (reference sequence). This CDR3 spans 13 amino acids. TCRdb's table, derived via immunoSEQ multiplex PCR, lists solely in-frame clones and lacks some. The table has roughly 260,000 clones, 80% to 90% seen once. Sequencing was done on a sample of PBMCs or T cells enriched from blood (not recorded which). The gene calls are TRBV5-4 and TRBJ1-2; TRBD1 matches 9 bases. This sequence was found in a woman in her forties or fifties who had recovered from COVID-19. CDR3 nucleotides: TGTGCCAGCAGCCCCGGGACAGGGAAAGGCTACACCTTC. The encoded protein is CASSPGTGKGYTF.